Below are 26 T cell receptor beta chains sequenced from a single sample in a study of T-cell reconstitution after alpha-beta-depleted transplantation in children. Unique molecular identifiers were incorporated into the prepared TCRbeta library. TCRdb analysed the PCR reads with MiXCR anew, one entry per CDR3 protein. The table has nearly 200,000 distinct CDR3 sequences, 6.3% seen once; the top ten hold 4.5% to 5.5%. Source: PBMCs, taken before TCRalphabeta/CD19-depleted stem cell transplant. The source is a girl in the first two years of life with combined immunodeficiency, due to receive a stem cell transplant.

This clonotype was counted many times. V usage is TRBV25-1 and J usage is TRBJ2-1, with 14 bases matching TRBD2. J gave up 8 bases and V 1 base, and 7 bases lay outside the gene matches. The CDR3 contains 17 residues. The germline gives CDR1 MGHDK, CDR2 SYGVNS. The CDR3: CASSEWGLAGALDEQFF. The CDR3 region has the DNA TGTGCCAGCAGTGAATGGGGACTAGCGGGAGCGTTGGATGAGCAGTTCTTC.

This clonotype was observed many times. The chain couples TRBV9 to TRBJ2-5; 7 nucleotides align to TRBD2. Germline V CDR1 and CDR2: SGDLS, YYNGEE. Losses at the gene ends were 4 bases for V and 5 bases for J; bases not matched to a gene: 11. The CDR3 totals 15 residues. CDR3: CASSPGRLPRETQYF. For the CDR3, the DNA is TGTGCCAGCAGCCCCGGGAGGTTGCCGAGGGAGACCCAGTACTTC.

This clonotype was detected many times. DNA for the CDR3: TGTGCCAGCAGCCAAGGACGGGACAGGGAGCGCGAGCAGTACTTC. Encoded protein: CASSQGRDREREQYF. The chain combines TRBV9 with TRBJ2-7, with 9 bases fitting TRBD1. This CDR3 contains 15 residues. The V and J ends lost 4 bases and 6 bases, in that order; junction bases with no gene match: 11. The germline CDR1 and CDR2 sequences are SGDLS and YYNGEE.

This clonotype was detected many times. This chain uses TRBV29-1 with TRBJ2-7; 7 bases line up with TRBD1. The CDR3 sequence is 14 residues long. Germline loops: CDR1 SQVTM, CDR2 ANQGSEA. Losses at the gene ends were 2 bases for V and 6 bases for J; bases not matched to a gene: 10. The CDR3 nucleotides read TGCAGCGTTGAACCGGACAGGTATCCCTCCGAGCAGTACTTC. Translated: CSVEPDRYPSEQYF.

This clonotype has more than one count but fewer than ten. The chain carries TRBV4-3 and TRBJ2-5, with 9 nucleotides matching TRBD1. There are 17 residues in the CDR3. Losses at the gene ends were 3 bases for V and 0 bases for J; bases not matched to a gene: 8. CDR1 and CDR2 (germline): LGHNA, YSLEER. The CDR3 reads CASSHHGTGNYQETQYF. For the CDR3, the DNA is TGCGCCAGCAGCCACCACGGGACAGGGAATTACCAAGAGACCCAGTACTTC.

This clonotype was detected only a few times. The genes are TRBV29-1 and TRBJ1-1; TRBD1 matches at 7 bases. Trimming cost V 2 bases and J 5 bases; bases outside gene matches: 11. Germline V lookup: CDR1 SQVTM, CDR2 ANQGSEA. The CDR3 sequence is 15 residues long. CDR3 sequence (DNA): TGCAGCGTTGAAAGTCCCTGGGACAGTTGGACTGAAGCTTTCTTT. The encoded protein is CSVESPWDSWTEAFF.

This clonotype was observed many times. The chain is built from TRBV7-6 and TRBJ1-1; D is unclear. The V end lost 1 base, the J end lost 2 bases, and 8 bases lay between the germline ends. This CDR3 is built from 14 residues. The germline CDR1 and CDR2 sequences are SGHVS and FNYEAQ. Written as DNA, the CDR3 is TGTGCCAGCAGCTTAGACGTAGGAAACACTGAAGCTTTCTTT. This sequence encodes CASSLDVGNTEAFF.

Many counts were recorded for this clonotype. The chain employs TRBV4-3 and TRBJ2-1, with 10 bases aligning to TRBD2. This CDR3 has 15 residues. V dropped 1 base and J dropped 5; count of bases not matched to a gene: 2. CDR1 LGHNA and CDR2 YSLEER come from the germline V gene. The CDR3 DNA is TGCGCCAGCAGCCAAGGCACTAGCGGGAACAATGAGCAGTTCTTC. It is translated as CASSQGTSGNNEQFF.

This clonotype was recorded many times. The chain couples TRBV20-1 to TRBJ2-7, with 11 bases identical to TRBD2. The CDR3 contains 15 residues. The germline V gene encodes CDR1 DFQATT and CDR2 SNEGSKA (reference sequence). Germline trimming cut 0 bases from V and 2 bases from J; bases unmatched to any gene: 3. CDR3 bases: TGCAGTGCTAGAGATAGCGGGAGGGCCACCTACGAGCAGTACTTC. This encodes CSARDSGRATYEQYF.

This clonotype came up many times. The chain couples TRBV20-1 to TRBJ2-1; D is uncertain. The germline gives CDR1 DFQATT, CDR2 SNEGSKA (reference sequence). The ends were cut back, 8 bases at V and 5 bases at J, with 16 bases in the middle. The CDR3 extends over 13 amino acids. The CDR3 is CSSSPYIDNEQFF. The CDR3 bases are TGCAGTTCCTCCCCCTATATAGACAATGAGCAGTTCTTC.

The rearrangement links TRBV7-6 to TRBJ1-3; TRBD1 is a possible D gene (5 bases). The germline gives CDR1 SGHVS, CDR2 FNYEAQ. This CDR3 region has 15 residues. V shed 3 bases and J shed 8 bases, with 17 bases lying between them. This chain's CDR3 is CASSFGAGLTDTIYF. The CDR3 DNA sequence: TGTGCCAGCAGCTTTGGTGCGGGACTTACGGACACCATATATTTT. The full variable domain, in which reference TRBV7-6 and TRBJ1-3 provide the parts outside the CDR3, is GAGVSQSPRYKVTKRGQDVALRCDPISGHVSLYWYRQALGQGPEFLTYFNYEAQQDKSGLPNDRFSAERPEGSISTLTIQRTEQRDSAMYRCASSFGAGLTDTIYFGEGSWLTVV.

This clonotype was counted between two and nine times. This chain joins TRBV20-1 and TRBJ2-1; 10 bases are shared with TRBD2. The CDR3 contains 16 residues. CDR1 and CDR2 from the germline V gene are DFQATT and SNEGSKA (reference sequence). With V trimmed by 1 base and J by 8 bases, 11 bases remained unmatched. The CDR3 DNA reads TGCAGTGCTAGAGGAGGGCTAGCGGGAGCCCTCGATGAGCAGTTCTTC. Protein: CSARGGLAGALDEQFF.

This clonotype was recorded at least ten times. The rearrangement joins TRBV29-1 to TRBJ1-1; no reliable D call. The CDR3 has 12 amino acids. Per germline, CDR1 SQVTM and CDR2 ANQGSEA. V was shortened by 3 bases and J by 6 bases, with 11 bases between the two germline ends. The CDR3 loop is CSVDWGNPEAFF. The CDR3 DNA reads as TGCAGCGTTGATTGGGGAAACCCTGAAGCTTTCTTT.

This clonotype has ten or more counts. The chain carries TRBV15 and TRBJ2-7; D gene unclear. The ends were cut back, 1 base at V and 7 bases at J, with 8 bases in the middle. The CDR3 extends over 12 amino acids. Germline V gives CDR1 LNHNV, CDR2 YYDKDF (reference sequence). The CDR3 coding sequence is TGTGCCACCAGCAGAGGAATAGGGGAGCAGTACTTC. It codes for CATSRGIGEQYF.

This clonotype was recorded many times. The chain joins TRBV12-3 or TRBV12-4 to TRBJ2-5; D could derive from TRBD1 or TRBD2 (5 bases each). V was clipped by 3 bases and J by 5 bases, with 22 bases between them. This CDR3 has 17 amino acids. The CDR3 spells CASSFGLQARVKETQYF. The CDR3 DNA follows: TGTGCCAGCAGTTTTGGCCTACAGGCGCGGGTTAAGGAGACCCAGTACTTC.

This clonotype occurred many times. V gene TRBV7-9 combines with J gene TRBJ2-2; D possibly corresponds to TRBD2 (5 bases). This CDR3 is built from 12 residues. Germline-derived CDR1 and CDR2 are SEHNR and FQNEAQ (reference sequence). The V and J ends lost 11 bases and 3 bases respectively, with 10 bases between them. CDR3: CAPTGDTGELFF. In DNA, the CDR3 is TGTGCCCCAACCGGGGACACCGGGGAGCTGTTTTTT.

This clonotype was seen at least ten times. The rearrangement links TRBV3-1 to TRBJ2-2; no reliable D call. Trimming removed 1 base at V and 8 bases at J, with 29 bases between. CDR3 length equals 20 residues. CDR1 and CDR2 (germline): LGHDT, YNNKEL (reference sequence). The CDR3 bases are TGTGCCAGCAGCCAAGTCAGTTCCATGGGCCCACTTTCTTCTAGTGGGGAGCTGTTTTTT. It specifies CASSQVSSMGPLSSSGELFF. Together with reference TRBV3-1 and TRBJ2-2, the CDR3 gives the full variable domain: DTAVSQTPKYLVTQMGNDKSIKCEQNLGHDTMYWYKQDSKKFLKIMFSYNNKELIINETVPNRFSPKSPDKAHLNLHINSLELGDSAVYFCASSQVSSMGPLSSSGELFFGEGSRLTVL.

The table lists this clonotype with many counts. The chain uses TRBV12-3 or TRBV12-4 and TRBJ1-4; 7 positions agree with TRBD1. The CDR3 extends over 14 amino acids. V was pared by 3 bases and J by 7 bases, with 5 bases of the junction left unmatched. The CDR3 DNA follows: TGTGCCAGCAGTTTCCTCCAGGGGGGTGAAAAACTGTTTTTT. It is translated as CASSFLQGGEKLFF.

This clonotype was picked up many times. The rearrangement uses TRBV5-1 and TRBJ2-7; 10 bases match TRBD2. This CDR3 is 14 amino acids long. Unmatched junction bases numbered 9, after V lost 4 bases and J lost 8 bases. CDR1 SGHRS and CDR2 YFSETQ come from the germline V gene. This CDR3 is CASSKGLAATKQYF. The CDR3 coding sequence is TGCGCCAGCAGCAAAGGACTAGCGGCTACAAAGCAGTACTTC.

The V gene is TRBV12-3 or TRBV12-4, the J gene TRBJ1-5; D is ambiguous. This CDR3 is 12 amino acids long. Trimming pared 5 bases from V and 4 bases from J, leaving 6 bases between. The chain's CDR3 is CASSIPNQPQHF. Written as DNA, the CDR3 is TGTGCCAGCAGTATACCTAATCAGCCCCAGCATTTT.

There are many counts of this clonotype. J is TRBJ2-7 and V is TRBV4-2; 13 bases are shared with TRBD2. CDR1 and CDR2 (germline): LGHNA, YNFKEQ. The CDR3 is 15 residues long. V lost 0 bases and J lost 7; bases outside the gene matches: 3. The chain's CDR3 is CASSQERGLAGEQYF. The CDR3 nucleotides read TGTGCCAGCAGCCAAGAGCGGGGACTAGCGGGAGAGCAGTACTTC.

This clonotype has a count of ten or more. V is TRBV2 and J is TRBJ2-2; D might be TRBD2 (5 bases). Deletions cut 7 bases from V and 6 bases from J, with 18 bases between. CDR1 is SNHLY and CDR2 is FYNNEI in the germline V gene. This CDR3 is built from 15 residues. The CDR3 region is CASMVTREPPGELFF. The CDR3 coding sequence is TGTGCCAGCATGGTGACCCGGGAACCACCCGGGGAGCTGTTTTTT.

In its sample, this clonotype was seen many times. The V call is TRBV28, the J call TRBJ2-1; D uncertain. The CDR3 covers 12 residues. V was shortened by 6 bases and J by 14 bases, with 17 bases between the two germline ends. Germline V lookup: CDR1 MDHEN, CDR2 SYDVKM. The CDR3 spells CASRKKTGEEFF. In DNA form, the CDR3 reads TGTGCCAGCAGAAAAAAGACTGGAGAGGAGTTCTTC.

This clonotype was detected many times. The chain employs TRBV6-5 and TRBJ2-3, with D possibly being TRBD1 or TRBD2 (6 bases each). This CDR3 region has 17 residues. CDR1 is MNHEY, CDR2 SVGAGI, per germline. V was trimmed by 0 bases and J by 0 bases, leaving 13 bases between them. The CDR3 region is CASSYSNSGASTDTQYF. The CDR3 DNA follows: TGTGCCAGCAGTTACTCGAATTCGGGGGCAAGCACAGATACGCAGTATTTT.

This clonotype was detected ten times or more. The chain is built from TRBV5-1 and TRBJ2-5; 10 positions agree with TRBD2. V trimming: 4 bases; J trimming: 2 bases; junction bases outside the gene matches: 5. The CDR3 runs 15 residues. Germline CDR1 SGHRS, CDR2 YFSETQ. The DNA for the CDR3 is TGCGCCAGCAGCGGACTAGCGGTAAATCAAGAGACCCAGTACTTC. This gives the protein CASSGLAVNQETQYF. The full variable domain, completed using reference TRBV5-1 and TRBJ2-5, is KAGVTQTPRYLIKTRGQQVTLSCSPISGHRSVSWYQQTPGQGLQFLFEYFSETQRNKGNFPGRFSGRQFSNSRSEMNVSTLELGDSALYLCASSGLAVNQETQYFGPGTRLLVL.

This clonotype occurred many times. V usage is TRBV18 and J usage is TRBJ2-5; 7 positions match TRBD1. Per the germline V gene, CDR1 is KGHSH and CDR2 is LQKENI. With V trimmed by 3 bases and J by 5 bases, 15 bases remained unmatched. CDR3 length equals 17 residues. The CDR3, as DNA: TGTGCCAGCTCACCGTTACCGGTTTTAGGGGGCTTGGAGACCCAGTACTTC. Amino acid sequence: CASSPLPVLGGLETQYF.